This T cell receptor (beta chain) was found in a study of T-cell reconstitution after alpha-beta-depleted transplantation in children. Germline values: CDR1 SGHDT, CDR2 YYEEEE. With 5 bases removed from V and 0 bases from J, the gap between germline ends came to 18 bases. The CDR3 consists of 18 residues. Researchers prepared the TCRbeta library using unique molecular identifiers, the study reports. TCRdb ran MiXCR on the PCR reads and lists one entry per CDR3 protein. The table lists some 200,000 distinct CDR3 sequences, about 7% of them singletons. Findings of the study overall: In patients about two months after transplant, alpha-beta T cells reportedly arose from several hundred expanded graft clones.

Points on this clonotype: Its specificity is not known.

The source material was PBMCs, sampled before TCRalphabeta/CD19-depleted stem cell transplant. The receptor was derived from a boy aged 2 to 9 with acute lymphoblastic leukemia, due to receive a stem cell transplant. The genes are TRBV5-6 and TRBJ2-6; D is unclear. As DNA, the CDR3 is TGTGCCAGCAGTGTACAGCCTAAGTCGTTCTCTGGGGCCAACGTCCTGACTTTC. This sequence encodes CASSVQPKSFSGANVLTF.